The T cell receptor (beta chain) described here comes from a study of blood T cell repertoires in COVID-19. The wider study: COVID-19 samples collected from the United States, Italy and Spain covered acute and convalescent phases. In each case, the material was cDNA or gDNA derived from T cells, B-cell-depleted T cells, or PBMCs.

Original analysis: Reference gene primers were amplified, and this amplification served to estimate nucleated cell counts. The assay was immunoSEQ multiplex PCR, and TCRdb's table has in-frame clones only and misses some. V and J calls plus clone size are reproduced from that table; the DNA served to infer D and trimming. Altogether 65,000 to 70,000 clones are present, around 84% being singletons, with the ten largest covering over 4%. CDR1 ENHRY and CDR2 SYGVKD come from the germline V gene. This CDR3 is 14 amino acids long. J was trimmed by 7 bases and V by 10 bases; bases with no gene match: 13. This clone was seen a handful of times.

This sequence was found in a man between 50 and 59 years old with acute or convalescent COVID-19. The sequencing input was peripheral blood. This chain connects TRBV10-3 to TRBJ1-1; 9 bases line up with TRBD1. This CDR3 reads CATTGITGGGEAFF. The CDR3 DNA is TGTGCCACTACGGGGATCACAGGGGGCGGTGAAGCTTTCTTT.